The 10 T cell receptor beta chains listed next were all sequenced from one sample in a study of blood T cells in healthy people across ages (dated by TCRdb to between 2014 and 2017). The method behind the library was 5' RACE. Reads for this sample came from an Illumina HiSeq 2500. A second PCR of roughly 7 to 11 cycles was performed with a sample-barcoded 5' primer and a J-beta primer mix. TCRdb reprocessing: public reads trimmed at Q25 with fastp, clones called with MiXCR, in-frame beta chains kept. Duplicate CDR3 protein sequences are folded into a single record with the most common DNA and genes. The sample table shows about 1.1 million distinct CDR3 sequences, and roughly two fifths are seen once. Under 15% of the sample belongs to the ten largest clones. Sequencing input: blood. The receptors were gathered from a man younger than 30 in good health.

The chain carries TRBV7-9 and TRBJ1-2; TRBD1 agrees at 7 bases. The J segment lost 1 base and the V segment lost 6 bases, leaving 8 bases of the junction unmatched. There are 15 residues in the CDR3. Per the germline V gene, CDR1 is SEHNR and CDR2 is FQNEAQ (reference sequence). CDR3 sequence (DNA): TGTGCCAGCAGTCAACGGGACAGCGATAACTATGGCTACACCTTC. This translates into CASSQRDSDNYGYTF. The variable domain in full, completed from reference TRBV7-9 and TRBJ1-2, reads DTGVSQNPRHKITKRGQNVTFRCDPISEHNRLYWYRQTLGQGPEFLTYFQNEAQLEKSRLLSDRFSAERPKGSFSTLEIQRTEQGDSAMYLCASSQRDSDNYGYTFGSGTRLTVV.

As for this clonotype: The junction and the germline gene differ at one end; a read error may be behind it. V and J are TRBV4-3 and TRBJ1-2; D unresolved. Germline V gene sequence: CDR1 LGHNA, CDR2 YSLEER. The CDR3 runs 13 residues. The CDR3 is CASSQVGSYGYTF. The CDR3 DNA is TGTGCCAGCAGCCAAGTGGGGAGCTATGGCTACACCTTC.

This chain uses TRBV4-2 with TRBJ2-7, with no clear D. V was shortened by 0 bases and J by 2 bases, with 11 bases between the two germline ends. Germline-derived CDR1 and CDR2 are LGHNA and YNFKEQ. This CDR3 comprises 15 residues. The CDR3 DNA is TGTGCCAGCAGCCAAGATCATTCGACCCCCTACGAGCAGTACTTC. Amino acids: CASSQDHSTPYEQYF.

This clonotype was counted between two and nine times. The chain is built from TRBV10-3 and TRBJ2-3; possibly TRBD2 for D (6 bases). Germline-derived CDR1 and CDR2 are ENHRY and SYGVKD. CDR3 size: 14 residues. Trimming stripped 4 bases from V and 6 bases from J, with 14 bases between. Here the CDR3 reads CAISGETRFDTQYF. The CDR3 DNA reads as TGTGCCATCAGTGGGGAGACTAGATTCGATACGCAGTATTTT.

The genes are TRBV7-9 and TRBJ2-1, with 8 nucleotides matching TRBD1. This CDR3 spans 13 amino acids. V was pared by 8 bases and J by 10 bases, with 10 bases of the junction left unmatched. Looked up from germline, CDR1 is SEHNR and CDR2 is FQNEAQ (reference sequence). For the CDR3, the DNA is TGTGCCAGCGCAGGGACAGGAAGCATCGAGCAGTTCTTC. It encodes CASAGTGSIEQFF.

The V and J genes are TRBV27 and TRBJ1-1, with D possibly TRBD1 on 6 matching bases. V was clipped by 0 bases and J by 0 bases, with 11 bases between them. Germline CDR1 MNHEY, CDR2 SMNVEV (reference sequence). The CDR3 is 16 residues long. CDR3 nucleotides: TGTGCCAGCAGTTTATCGGGGACACTTATGAACACTGAAGCTTTCTTT. This translates into CASSLSGTLMNTEAFF.

This chain links TRBV7-9 with TRBJ2-4; 13 positions agree with TRBD2. The ends lost 10 bases at V and 15 bases at J; junction bases unmatched: 15. Germline loops: CDR1 SEHNR, CDR2 FQNEAQ (reference sequence). CDR3 length: 14 amino acids. Here the CDR3 DNA reads TGTGCCACCTCGACTAGCGGGGGGCAGAATGAGCGGTACTTC. It is translated as CATSTSGGQNERYF.

V usage is TRBV6-2 or TRBV6-3 and J usage is TRBJ2-7; TRBD2 matches 9 bases. CDR3 length: 18 amino acids. Germline loops: CDR1 MNHEY, CDR2 SVGEGT. With 0 bases clipped from V and 1 base from J, the junction kept 10 bases outside the gene matches. The CDR3 loop is CASSYSASGVKASYEQYF. CDR3 DNA sequence: TGTGCCAGCAGTTACTCGGCTAGCGGGGTAAAGGCGTCCTACGAGCAGTACTTC.

The chain carries TRBV25-1 and TRBJ1-6, with 7 bases fitting TRBD1. The CDR3 covers 14 residues. The junction had 6 bases not matched to a gene; V was cut back by 3 bases and J by 10 bases. CDR1 and CDR2 (germline): MGHDK, SYGVNS. The CDR3 region has the DNA TGTGCCAGCAGTGAGGGGACAGCACACTCACCCCTCCACTTT. This codes for CASSEGTAHSPLHF. The entire variable domain, with the rest obtained from reference TRBV25-1 and TRBJ1-6, is as follows: EADIYQTPRYLVIGTGKKITLECSQTMGHDKMYWYQQDPGMELHLIHYSYGVNSTEKGDLSSESTVSRIRTEHFPLTLESARPSHTSQYLCASSEGTAHSPLHFGNGTRLTVT.

V gene TRBV9 combines with J gene TRBJ1-1; D possibly corresponds to TRBD1 (5 bases). The germline V gene encodes CDR1 SGDLS and CDR2 YYNGEE. Trimming left V 5 bases short and J 2 bases short, with 16 bases between. The CDR3 has 15 amino acids. Here the CDR3 reads CASSLPEGVNTEAFF. The CDR3 nucleotides read TGTGCCAGCAGTCTCCCTGAAGGGGTTAACACTGAAGCTTTCTTT.